Listed here are 31 T cell receptor beta chains from one sample, sequenced in a study of blood T cell repertoires in COVID-19. The data were produced by immunoSEQ multiplex PCR, yet TCRdb's version contains in-frame clones alone and is incomplete. Seen here are about 120,000 clones, about 85% observed once, and the top ten hold roughly a tenth. Specimen: peripheral blood. These receptors originate from a man older than 75 with acute or convalescent COVID-19.

J is TRBJ1-1 and V is TRBV6-5; D ambiguous. In germline, CDR1 is MNHEY, CDR2 SVGAGI. The CDR3 totals 12 residues. Trimming stripped 4 bases from V and 1 base from J, with 4 bases between. As DNA, the CDR3 is TGTGCCAGCAGTTCAGGGAACACTGAAGCTTTCTTT. As protein: CASSSGNTEAFF.

J is TRBJ2-2 and V is TRBV24-1; 9 bases align to TRBD1. This CDR3 has 14 residues. CDR1 and CDR2 from the germline V gene are KGHDR and SFDVKD. Trimming cost V 7 bases and J 7 bases; bases outside gene matches: 6. The CDR3 nucleotides are TGTGCCACCAGGGCCGGGACAGGGAGCGGGGAGCTGTTTTTT. As protein: CATRAGTGSGELFF.

The CDR3, as DNA: TGTGCCAGCAGCGTAGGAAGCGGAACGTCCTACGAGCAGTACTTC. As protein: CASSVGSGTSYEQYF. The chain couples TRBV9 to TRBJ2-7; a weak D match, TRBD2 (5 bases). Germline V gene sequence: CDR1 SGDLS, CDR2 YYNGEE. The V gene lost 0 bases and the J gene lost 1 base, with 11 bases spanning the gap. CDR3 size: 15 residues.

CDR3 loop: CASSPSGTSGSSYNEQFF. CDR3 sequence (DNA): TGTGCCAGCAGCCCTTCCGGGACTAGCGGGAGTTCCTACAATGAGCAGTTCTTC. The chain has TRBV9 and TRBJ2-1; TRBD2 matches at 14 bases. Looked up from germline, CDR1 is SGDLS and CDR2 is YYNGEE. CDR3 length: 18 amino acids. Trimming took 4 bases from V and 1 from J; bases not matched to a gene: 7.

The chain has TRBV30 and TRBJ2-2; a weak D match, TRBD2 (6 bases). CDR1 and CDR2 (germline): GTSNPN, SVGIG (reference sequence). Trimming shortened V by 2 bases and J by 4 bases, and 14 bases separated the two germline ends. There are 15 residues in the CDR3. CDR3 nucleotide sequence: TGTGCCTGGAGTCACGGGACTTACTTCACCGGGGAGCTGTTTTTT. Encoded protein: CAWSHGTYFTGELFF.

The chain employs TRBV28 and TRBJ2-5; 7 bases match TRBD1. The CDR3 spans 15 residues. Germline V gene data show CDR1 as MDHEN and CDR2 as SYDVKM. V was pared by 7 bases and J by 1 base, with 9 bases of the junction left unmatched. The DNA for the CDR3 is TGTGCCAGCACCCCCACGGGACAGAGCCAAGAGACCCAGTACTTC. Translating gives CASTPTGQSQETQYF.

This chain links TRBV19 with TRBJ1-5, with 9 positions matching TRBD1. Trimming took 3 bases from V and 0 from J; bases not matched to a gene: 6. The CDR3 totals 17 residues. Germline CDR1 LNHDA, CDR2 SQIVND (reference sequence). CDR3 coding DNA: TGTGCCAGTAGTATTATGGGGACAGGGAATAGCAATCAGCCCCAGCATTTT. It translates to CASSIMGTGNSNQPQHF.

The chain uses TRBV5-1 and TRBJ2-7; 12 nucleotides match TRBD1. With 4 bases clipped from V and 1 base from J, the junction kept 12 bases outside the gene matches. Germline V gives CDR1 SGHRS, CDR2 YFSETQ. The CDR3 loop spans 18 amino acids. The CDR3 DNA reads TGCGCCAGCAGCCCGGAGGGACAGGGGGCGATTGGGTCCTACGAGCAGTACTTC. Translating it yields CASSPEGQGAIGSYEQYF.

This chain links TRBV7-8 with TRBJ2-1, with a weak D call TRBD1 (6 bases). Per the germline V gene, CDR1 is SGHVS and CDR2 is FQNEAQ. The CDR3 is 17 amino acids. V lost 5 bases, J lost 0 bases, and 17 bases lay in between. CDR3 region: CASSPGTGQGSYNEQFF. Written as DNA, the CDR3 is TGTGCCAGCAGCCCCGGGACGGGACAAGGCTCCTACAATGAGCAGTTCTTC.

The rearrangement uses TRBV6-4 and TRBJ2-3; TRBD2 matches at 7 bases. The CDR3 sequence is 16 residues long. Germline assignment: CDR1 MRHNA and CDR2 SNTAGT. After removal of 0 bases from V and 0 bases from J, the junction contained 3 bases not matched to a gene. CDR3 sequence reads: CASSDSGGGSTDTQYF. The CDR3 nucleotides are TGTGCCAGCAGTGACTCCGGCGGGGGTAGCACAGATACGCAGTATTTT.

This clone was seen more than once but under ten times. The chain couples TRBV24-1 to TRBJ1-1, with D tentatively TRBD1 (5 bases). CDR3 length: 13 residues. V was pared by 4 bases and J by 4 bases, with 9 bases between. Germline V lookup: CDR1 KGHDR, CDR2 SFDVKD. CDR3 sequence (DNA): TGTGCCACCAGTGAGGGGGGTTTCACTGAAGCTTTCTTT. Amino acid sequence: CATSEGGFTEAFF.

The chain combines TRBV5-6 with TRBJ2-7, with TRBD2 matching over 12 bases. Germline V gene lookup returns CDR1 SGHDT and CDR2 YYEEEE. The junction had 4 bases not matched to a gene; V was cut back by 0 bases and J by 0 bases. This CDR3 has 17 residues. The CDR3 DNA reads as TGTGCCAGCAGCTTGGCTGGGACTAGCGGGCGCTCCTACGAGCAGTACTTC. Protein: CASSLAGTSGRSYEQYF. Based on the CDR3 plus reference TRBV5-6 and TRBJ2-7, the full variable domain is DAGVTQSPTHLIKTRGQQVTLRCSPKSGHDTVSWYQQALGQGPQFIFQYYEEEERQRGNFPDRFSGHQFPNYSSELNVNALLLGDSALYLCASSLAGTSGRSYEQYFGPGTRLTVT.

The chain combines TRBV19 with TRBJ2-3, with a possible D match to TRBD2 (6 bases). V lost 4 bases to trimming and J lost 6 bases, with 23 bases between them. This CDR3 spans 17 amino acids. The germline V gene encodes CDR1 LNHDA and CDR2 SQIVND (reference sequence). The CDR3 DNA reads TGTGCCAGTAGTAGCCCTCCGGGGAGCCCGAGCGGGGATACGCAGTATTTT. Encoded protein: CASSSPPGSPSGDTQYF.

The chain uses TRBV27 and TRBJ1-6; 9 bases are a match to TRBD1. In germline, CDR1 is MNHEY, CDR2 SMNVEV (reference sequence). The trim removed 6 bases at V and 5 bases at J, leaving 2 bases unmatched. CDR3 length: 14 residues. Here the CDR3 DNA reads TGTGCCAGCAGCGGGACAGGGAATAATTCACCCCTCCACTTT. This gives the protein CASSGTGNNSPLHF.

V is TRBV28 and J is TRBJ2-7; D call uncertain. Trimming left V 7 bases short and J 0 bases short, with 4 bases between. Germline assignment: CDR1 MDHEN and CDR2 SYDVKM. There are 11 residues in the CDR3. The DNA for the CDR3 is TGTGCCAGCACCAGCTCCTACGAGCAGTACTTC. Translation: CASTSSYEQYF.

The rearrangement uses TRBV6-2 or TRBV6-3 and TRBJ2-3, with TRBD2 matching over 12 bases. This CDR3 contains 18 residues. The germline V gene has CDR1 MNHEY and CDR2 SVGEGT. With 2 bases clipped from V and 0 bases from J, the junction kept 6 bases outside the gene matches. The CDR3: CASSYPASGRVSTDTQYF. Here the CDR3 DNA reads TGTGCCAGCAGTTACCCCGCTAGCGGGAGGGTTAGCACAGATACGCAGTATTTT.

Remarks on this clone: The DNA is left out, because the CDR3 cannot be placed on it with certainty; the CDR3 is given as TCRdb lists it. The rearrangement links TRBV21-1 to TRBJ1-5; the D segment call TRBD1 is taken from the table without a DNA check. TRBV21-1 is annotated as a pseudogene. The CDR3 contains 18 residues when both ends are counted. CDR3 amino acids: CASSFLRQYLCGNQPQHF.

This clone was counted once. This chain connects TRBV13 to TRBJ2-7; 7 bases match TRBD2. This CDR3 has 14 amino acids. J was trimmed by 6 bases and V by 4 bases; bases with no gene match: 9. CDR1 PRHDT and CDR2 FYEKMQ come from the germline V gene (reference sequence). The DNA of the CDR3 is TGTGCCAGCAGCTCGTCCATGACTAGCAGCGAGCAGTACTTC. It specifies CASSSSMTSSEQYF.

This chain joins TRBV5-4 and TRBJ2-3; TRBD2 matches 7 bases. V was pared by 4 bases and J by 3 bases, with 11 bases of the junction left unmatched. Germline values: CDR1 SGHNT, CDR2 YYREEE (reference sequence). CDR3 length: 16 amino acids. The CDR3 here is CASSPEGRVVTDTQYF. DNA for the CDR3: TGTGCCAGCAGCCCTGAGGGGAGGGTGGTAACAGATACGCAGTATTTT.

The rearrangement joins TRBV6-5 to TRBJ1-3; 7 bases are a match to TRBD1. CDR1 and CDR2 from the germline V gene are MNHEY and SVGAGI. With V trimmed by 8 bases and J by 0 bases, 7 bases remained unmatched. The CDR3 covers 15 residues. The CDR3: CASRQGSISGNTIYF. The DNA of the CDR3 is TGTGCCAGCCGACAGGGCTCTATCTCTGGAAACACCATATATTTT.

This chain links TRBV7-9 with TRBJ2-7, with 9 bases fitting TRBD1. V lost 5 bases and J lost 2; bases outside the gene matches: 4. CDR1 is SEHNR and CDR2 is FQNEAQ in the germline V gene (reference sequence). The CDR3 covers 14 residues. CDR3 region: CASSRDRETYEQYF. Written as DNA, the CDR3 is TGTGCCAGCAGCCGGGACAGGGAAACCTACGAGCAGTACTTC.

This chain links TRBV2 with TRBJ2-5, with 9 nucleotides matching TRBD1. Germline V gene lookup returns CDR1 SNHLY and CDR2 FYNNEI. The trim removed 5 bases at V and 6 bases at J, leaving 7 bases unmatched. The CDR3 extends over 14 amino acids. In nucleotides, the CDR3 is TGTGCCAGCAGTTCCAATGACAGGGGGAAGACCCAGTACTTC. Protein product: CASSSNDRGKTQYF.

This clone occurred once. The chain combines TRBV5-1 with TRBJ2-7; D is perhaps TRBD2 (5 bases). The CDR3 length is 12 residues. Per germline, CDR1 SGHRS and CDR2 YFSETQ. V was shortened by 5 bases and J by 2 bases, with 8 bases between the two germline ends. The CDR3 nucleotides are TGCGCCAGCAGTCGAGGGCCCTACGAGCAGTACTTC. This sequence encodes CASSRGPYEQYF.

This rearrangement joins TRBV6-5 to TRBJ1-1; 7 nucleotides match TRBD1. V shed 0 bases, J shed 4 bases, and the junction held 5 bases outside the gene matches. This CDR3 region has 15 residues. The germline gives CDR1 MNHEY, CDR2 SVGAGI. As DNA, the CDR3 is TGTGCCAGCAGTTACTCATCTCGACAGGGCACTGAAGCTTTCTTT. Translated, it gives CASSYSSRQGTEAFF.

This clone was counted only a few times. V gene TRBV18 combines with J gene TRBJ1-4; 9 bases line up with TRBD1. Unmatched junction bases numbered 9, after V lost 8 bases and J lost 8 bases. CDR1 is KGHSH and CDR2 is LQKENI in the germline V gene. The CDR3 is 14 residues long. CDR3 nucleotide sequence: TGTGCCAGCCGCCCGGGACAGGGTGACGAAAAACTGTTTTTT. This sequence encodes CASRPGQGDEKLFF.

The rearrangement links TRBV29-1 to TRBJ2-5, with D perhaps TRBD2 (5 bases). Germline V lookup: CDR1 SQVTM, CDR2 ANQGSEA. V gave up 4 bases and J gave up 4 bases, with 16 bases separating them. CDR3 size: 14 residues. The CDR3: CSVVRGSWGETQYF. DNA of the CDR3: TGCAGCGTTGTACGAGGGAGTTGGGGAGAGACCCAGTACTTC.

The genes are TRBV18 and TRBJ1-2; 9 positions agree with TRBD1. The CDR3 runs to 21 residues. The trim removed 1 base at V and 1 base at J, leaving 19 bases unmatched. CDR1 and CDR2 (germline): KGHSH, LQKENI. The CDR3 loop is CASSPLSRPRQGGTVNYGYTF. CDR3 sequence (DNA): TGTGCCAGCTCACCACTTAGTCGCCCGCGACAGGGGGGAACGGTTAACTATGGCTACACCTTC.

J is TRBJ1-2 and V is TRBV20-1; D not certain. CDR3 length: 15 amino acids. Looked up from germline, CDR1 is DFQATT and CDR2 is SNEGSKA (reference sequence). Trimming pared 3 bases from V and 3 bases from J, leaving 17 bases between. The CDR3 loop is CSASLTRSNHYGYTF. The CDR3 bases are TGCAGTGCTAGTCTGACAAGGTCCAACCACTATGGCTACACCTTC.

The chain joins TRBV6-1 to TRBJ1-2; D is uncertain. The CDR3 sequence is 16 residues long. With 2 bases removed from V and 5 bases from J, the gap between germline ends came to 18 bases. Germline V gene sequence: CDR1 MNHNS, CDR2 SASEGT. CDR3 coding DNA: TGTGCCAGCAGTGAATCTGGATGGAGAGTAAATTATGGCTACACCTTC. This encodes CASSESGWRVNYGYTF.

The rearrangement links TRBV6-2 or TRBV6-3 to TRBJ2-6; no clear D. The CDR3 is 16 residues long. Germline V CDR1 and CDR2: MNHEY, SVGEGT. With 7 bases removed from V and 0 bases from J, the gap between germline ends came to 13 bases. DNA for the CDR3: TGTGCCAGCATGTACTCACTATCCTCTGGGGCCAACGTCCTGACTTTC. Translated: CASMYSLSSGANVLTF.

V gene TRBV5-6 combines with J gene TRBJ2-3; TRBD2 matches 8 bases. After removal of 4 bases from V and 5 bases from J, the junction contained 6 bases not matched to a gene. Germline V gene sequence: CDR1 SGHDT, CDR2 YYEEEE. The CDR3 is made up of 14 amino acids. DNA for the CDR3: TGTGCCAGCAGCCCGCGGGGGGTATTAGATACGCAGTATTTT. As protein: CASSPRGVLDTQYF. Filled out from reference TRBV5-6 and TRBJ2-3, the complete variable domain reads DAGVTQSPTHLIKTRGQQVTLRCSPKSGHDTVSWYQQALGQGPQFIFQYYEEEERQRGNFPDRFSGHQFPNYSSELNVNALLLGDSALYLCASSPRGVLDTQYFGPGTRLTVL.